This T cell receptor beta chain stems from a study of blood T cell repertoires in COVID-19. Study background: Donors in the United States, Italy and Spain gave samples during acute or convalescent COVID-19. T cells, B-cell-depleted T cells, or PBMCs supplied cDNA or gDNA.

Clones were sequenced by immunoSEQ multiplex PCR, and TCRdb holds only the in-frame ones, with some missing. The repertoire has about 230,000 clones, 85% to 90% of them found once; the top ten carry roughly 2.6%. Germline V CDR1 and CDR2: LGHDT, YNNKEL (reference sequence). The CDR3 extends over 14 amino acids. The V segment lost 7 bases and the J segment 5 bases; nucleotides outside the gene matches: 8. The clonotype was recovered from a man aged 25 to 40 with COVID-19, enrolled during active disease. The gene calls are TRBV3-1 (or the pseudogene TRBV3-2) and TRBJ2-1, with TRBD1 matching 7 bases. Sequenced material: peripheral blood. This CDR3 is CASTYRDRDNEQFF. The DNA of the CDR3 is TGTGCCAGCACATACCGGGACAGAGACAATGAGCAGTTCTTC.